This entry describes one TCR beta chain. The sample originates from a study of T cells in Graves' hyperthyroidism and ophthalmopathy. This CDR3 is built from 13 residues. The germline V and J ends were trimmed by 3 bases and 5 bases, with 10 bases remaining between them. Germline V CDR1 and CDR2: LNHDA, SQIVND (reference sequence). TCR beta CDR3 regions were amplified from RNA transcripts. HTBI primers were the set used in a first-round RT-PCR of the TCR CDR3. TCRdb re-analysed the multiplex PCR reads in MiXCR, keeping a single row per CDR3 protein. The repertoire consists of approximately 600,000 distinct CDR3 sequences, with 20% occurring once and the leading ten covering 34%.

This rearrangement joins TRBV19 to TRBJ1-1, with D tentatively TRBD1 (5 bases). The sequenced material came from blood. The sequence was collected from a man aged 25-45 years with Graves' ophthalmopathy. The CDR3: CASSIQGETEAFF. The CDR3 bases are TGTGCCAGTAGTATCCAGGGAGAGACTGAAGCTTTCTTT.